This T cell receptor beta chain was sequenced for a study of molecular identifiers for immune sequencing clone quantification. At least ten counts were recorded for this clonotype. Germline assignment: CDR1 ENHRY and CDR2 SYGVKD. This CDR3 has 17 residues. Trimming shortened V by 3 bases and J by 2 bases, and 16 bases separated the two germline ends. TCRdb analysed the PCR reads with MiXCR anew, one entry per CDR3 protein. In the table there are about 640,000 distinct CDR3 sequences, about 20% of which are singletons. This TCR came from a human donor in good health. Some libraries in this study had Jurkat cell RNA spiked in. The chain has TRBV10-3 and TRBJ2-2; no reliable D call. The sequencing input was naive CD8+ T cells from blood, with Jurkat cell RNA spiked in. Subset given: FACS-sorted CD8+CD4-CCR7+CD45RA+ naive T cells. The CDR3 reads CAISDRLPSVNTGELFF. Here the CDR3 DNA reads TGTGCCATCAGTGATCGCCTACCCTCCGTAAACACCGGGGAGCTGTTTTTT.